These 13 T cell receptor beta chains were sequenced from one sample in a study of blood T cell repertoires in COVID-19. The assay was immunoSEQ multiplex PCR, and TCRdb's table has in-frame clones only and misses some. The sample holds just under 150,000 clones, roughly 89% seen once. Sequenced input: peripheral blood. The receptors originated from a woman aged 45 to 65 with active or convalescent COVID-19.

The chain joins TRBV19 to TRBJ1-5, with TRBD1 identical over 7 bases. The CDR3 extends over 16 amino acids. Germline assignment: CDR1 LNHDA and CDR2 SQIVND (reference sequence). Trimming at V came to 6 bases and at J to 7 bases, leaving 15 bases not matched to a gene. DNA for the CDR3: TGTGCCAGTAGCCAGGACGGCCCTAGCAGGGGGCAGCCCCAGCATTTT. It is translated as CASSQDGPSRGQPQHF. Supplemented by reference TRBV19 and TRBJ1-5, the full variable domain reads DGGITQSPKYLFRKEGQNVTLSCEQNLNHDAMYWYRQDPGQGLRLIYYSQIVNDFQKGDIAEGYSVSREKKESFPLTVTSAQKNPTAFYLCASSQDGPSRGQPQHFGDGTRLSIL.

This clone was counted a few times. The V and J genes are TRBV11-2 and TRBJ2-2; TRBD1 is a possible D gene (6 bases). Trimming stripped 0 bases from V and 2 bases from J, with 13 bases between. This CDR3 comprises 17 residues. Per germline, CDR1 SGHAT and CDR2 FQNNGV. Here the CDR3 DNA reads TGTGCCAGCAGCTTAGATTGGGGGACATTAAACACCGGGGAGCTGTTTTTT. Amino acids: CASSLDWGTLNTGELFF.

This chain joins TRBV4-1 and TRBJ2-1, with TRBD2 matching over 11 bases. This CDR3 comprises 17 residues. The V gene end was trimmed by 1 base and the J gene end by 7 bases; junction bases not matched to a gene: 9. Germline CDR1 MGHRA, CDR2 YSYEKL. Here the CDR3 DNA reads TGCGCCAGCAGCCAAGGTCAACTAGCGGGAGCAGGGAATGAGCAGTTCTTC. Amino acids: CASSQGQLAGAGNEQFF.

Notes on this clone: One end of the junction fails to match germline, which may point to a read error. This chain joins TRBV27 and TRBJ1-2; the D gene is possibly TRBD1 (5 bases). Germline CDR1 reads MNHEY; CDR2 reads SMNVEV (reference sequence). The CDR3 covers 13 residues. The CDR3 region has the DNA TGTGCCAGCAGTCTATCCCGGGGGAGCGGCTACACCTTC. Its translation is CASSLSRGSGYTF.

The rearrangement joins TRBV3-1 (or the pseudogene TRBV3-2) to TRBJ2-7; 9 positions agree with TRBD1. Germline CDR1 is LGHDT and CDR2 is YNNKEL (reference sequence). J gave up 0 bases and V 3 bases, and 0 bases lay outside the gene matches. The CDR3 extends over 14 amino acids. The CDR3 sequence: CASSQTGGSYEQYF. Here the CDR3 DNA reads TGTGCCAGCAGCCAGACAGGGGGCTCCTACGAGCAGTACTTC.

The gene calls are TRBV10-3 and TRBJ2-7; D perhaps matches TRBD2 (6 bases). Trimming took 3 bases from V and 4 from J, leaving 16 bases between them. CDR1 and CDR2 from the germline V gene are ENHRY and SYGVKD. The CDR3 is 15 residues long. DNA of the CDR3: TGTGCCATCAGTGAAGTCCCTGGCGGGGCGTACGAGCAGTACTTC. This codes for CAISEVPGGAYEQYF.

V and J are TRBV29-1 and TRBJ2-7; 8 bases agree with TRBD1. Germline loops: CDR1 SQVTM, CDR2 ANQGSEA. The CDR3 totals 14 residues. The junction had 5 bases not matched to a gene; V was cut back by 3 bases and J by 1 base. CDR3 protein: CSVEETGASYEQYF. The CDR3 DNA follows: TGCAGCGTTGAGGAGACAGGGGCGTCCTACGAGCAGTACTTC.

The V call is TRBV11-2, the J call TRBJ2-5, with TRBD2 identical over 9 bases. V shed 1 base and J 5 bases; nucleotides not matched to a gene: 5. From germline, CDR1 is SGHAT and CDR2 FQNNGV. The CDR3 is made up of 15 amino acids. CDR3 amino acids: CASSLGAGGDETQYF. In nucleotides, the CDR3 is TGTGCCAGCAGCTTAGGGGCGGGAGGGGATGAGACCCAGTACTTC.

The chain carries TRBV11-3 and TRBJ2-1; perhaps TRBD2 as D (7 bases). The V end lost 6 bases, the J end lost 5 bases, and 11 bases lay between the germline ends. The CDR3 has 13 amino acids. Per the germline V gene, CDR1 is SGHNT and CDR2 is YENEEA. The CDR3 coding sequence is TGTGCCAGCAGGCGGGGGCCCAACAATGAGCAGTTCTTC. Translated: CASRRGPNNEQFF.

The count of this clone is one. The CDR3 region is CASRTGEGRYGYTF. The CDR3 DNA sequence: TGTGCCAGCAGGACCGGGGAGGGGAGGTATGGCTACACCTTC. V gene TRBV6-5 combines with J gene TRBJ1-2; possible D gene TRBD1, 5 bases. Germline-derived CDR1 and CDR2 are MNHEY and SVGAGI. This CDR3 has 14 residues. V was trimmed by 6 bases and J by 5 bases, leaving 16 bases between them.

The genes are TRBV5-5 and TRBJ1-3, with TRBD1 identical over 9 bases. Trimming at V came to 0 bases and at J to 2 bases, leaving 6 bases not matched to a gene. Germline loops: CDR1 SGHKS, CDR2 YYEKEE (reference sequence). CDR3 length: 17 amino acids. The CDR3 DNA reads as TGTGCCAGCAGCTTGGTGGGGGGACAGGGCGCTGGAAACACCATATATTTT. It encodes CASSLVGGQGAGNTIYF.

V is TRBV6-5 and J is TRBJ1-1; D not certain. The CDR3 has 12 residues. Trimming took off 2 bases at V and 9 bases at J, with 10 bases between the two ends. CDR1 MNHEY and CDR2 SVGAGI come from the germline V gene. The CDR3 sequence: CASSYAEGKAFF. For the CDR3, the DNA is TGTGCCAGCAGTTACGCGGAGGGTAAAGCTTTCTTT.

The V call is TRBV4-1, the J call TRBJ2-5; 8 nucleotides match TRBD1. CDR3 length equals 16 residues. V lost 3 bases, J lost 3 bases, and 9 bases stayed unmatched. Germline CDR1 MGHRA, CDR2 YSYEKL. The CDR3 nucleotides read TGCGCCAGCAGCCAGATAGGGACAGGCGTTGAAGAGACCCAGTACTTC. This encodes CASSQIGTGVEETQYF.